The clone carrying this T cell receptor beta chain was counted a few times. What it binds is not known. This CDR3 comprises 17 residues. Germline-derived CDR1 and CDR2 are LGHDT and YNNKEL (reference sequence). The V end lost 4 bases, the J end lost 1 base, and 14 bases lay between the germline ends. The data were obtained in a study of human T cells and chemical hapten exposure. As for the study in general: Diphenylcyclopropenone was administered weekly to the scalp of patients throughout the roughly 25-week study. Slight differences in pooled library volume were the main source of varying TCR yields across samples.

The time point was: patch test 2, 6 weeks after DPC sensitization. Sample treatment: therapeutic diphenylcyclopropenone sensitization with weekly scalp DPC. Study conclusions and caveats: It was expanded TCRs that formed significantly more large CDR3 similarity clusters than controls did.

Library construction involved attaching unique molecular identifiers to individual cDNA molecules, which allowed quantitative, reproducible TCR counting. TCRdb redid the calling of the RACE reads with MiXCR, one entry per CDR3 protein. This table holds around 99,000 distinct CDR3 sequences, approximately 8.8% found once. The clonotype was recovered from a woman aged 35 to 49 with alopecia areata. Some clones in this sample may be carry-over from other donors' samples. The source was whole blood, collected in connection with sensitization to the hapten diphenylcyclopropenone (DPC). The J gene is TRBJ1-6, the V gene TRBV3-1, with unresolved D. CDR3 region: CASSPEGRNSYNSPLHF. CDR3 bases: TGTGCCAGCAGCCCAGAAGGACGGAATTCCTATAATTCACCCCTCCACTTT. Looking up the rest from reference TRBV3-1 and TRBJ1-6 gives the full variable domain: DTAVSQTPKYLVTQMGNDKSIKCEQNLGHDTMYWYKQDSKKFLKIMFSYNNKELIINETVPNRFSPKSPDKAHLNLHINSLELGDSAVYFCASSPEGRNSYNSPLHFGNGTRLTVT.